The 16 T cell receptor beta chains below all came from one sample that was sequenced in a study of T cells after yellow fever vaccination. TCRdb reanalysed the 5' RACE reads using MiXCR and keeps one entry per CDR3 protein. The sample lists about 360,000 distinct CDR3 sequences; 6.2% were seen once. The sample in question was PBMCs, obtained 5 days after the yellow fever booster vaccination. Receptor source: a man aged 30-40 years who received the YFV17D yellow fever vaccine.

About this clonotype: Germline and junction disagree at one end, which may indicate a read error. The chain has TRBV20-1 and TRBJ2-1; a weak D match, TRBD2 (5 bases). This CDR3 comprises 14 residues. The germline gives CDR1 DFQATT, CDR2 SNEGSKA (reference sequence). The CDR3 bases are TGCAGTGCCAGAGACACTAGACGTTACAATGAGCAGTTCTTC. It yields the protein CSARDTRRYNEQFF.

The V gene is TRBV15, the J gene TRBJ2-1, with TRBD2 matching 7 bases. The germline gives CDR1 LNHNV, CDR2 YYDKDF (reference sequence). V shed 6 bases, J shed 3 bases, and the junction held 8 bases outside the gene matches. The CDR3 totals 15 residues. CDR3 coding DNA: TGTGCCACCAGTGGTGGAGCGGGATTCTACAATGAGCAGTTCTTC. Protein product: CATSGGAGFYNEQFF. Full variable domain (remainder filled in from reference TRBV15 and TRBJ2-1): DAMVIQNPRYQVTQFGKPVTLSCSQTLNHNVMYWYQQKSSQAPKLLFHYYDKDFNNEADTPDNFQSRRPNTSFCFLDIRSPGLGDTAMYLCATSGGAGFYNEQFFGPGTRLTVL.

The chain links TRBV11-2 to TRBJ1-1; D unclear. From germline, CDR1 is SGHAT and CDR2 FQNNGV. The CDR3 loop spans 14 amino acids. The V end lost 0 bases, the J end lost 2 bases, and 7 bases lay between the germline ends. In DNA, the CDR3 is TGTGCCAGCAGCTTAGAGATCCCAAACACTGAAGCTTTCTTT. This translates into CASSLEIPNTEAFF.

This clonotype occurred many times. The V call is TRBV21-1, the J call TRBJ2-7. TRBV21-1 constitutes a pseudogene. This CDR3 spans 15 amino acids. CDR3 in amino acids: CASSPKAGNSYEQYF. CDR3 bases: TGTGCCAGCAGCCCCAAGGCAGGGAACTCCTACGAGCAGTACTTC.

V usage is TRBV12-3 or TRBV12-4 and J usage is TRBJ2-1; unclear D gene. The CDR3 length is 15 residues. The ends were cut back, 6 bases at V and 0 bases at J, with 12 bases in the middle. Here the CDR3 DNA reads TGTGCCAGCAGGGACGAGGCAAGCTCCTACAATGAGCAGTTCTTC. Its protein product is CASRDEASSYNEQFF.

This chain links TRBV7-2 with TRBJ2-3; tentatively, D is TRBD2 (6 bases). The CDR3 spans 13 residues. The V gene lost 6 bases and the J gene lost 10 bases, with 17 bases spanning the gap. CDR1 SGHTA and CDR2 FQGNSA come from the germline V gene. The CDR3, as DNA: TGTGCCAGCAGTCCAGAGGGCGGGGTGCCGCAGTATTTT. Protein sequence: CASSPEGGVPQYF. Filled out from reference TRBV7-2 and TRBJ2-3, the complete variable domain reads GAGVSQSPSNKVTEKGKDVELRCDPISGHTALYWYRQSLGQGLEFLIYFQGNSAPDKSGLPSDRFSAERTGGSVSTLTIQRTQQEDSAVYLCASSPEGGVPQYFGPGTRLTVL.

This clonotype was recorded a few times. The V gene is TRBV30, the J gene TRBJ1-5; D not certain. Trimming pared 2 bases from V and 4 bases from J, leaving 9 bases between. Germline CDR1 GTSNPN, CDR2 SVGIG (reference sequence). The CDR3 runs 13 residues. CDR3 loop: CAWSRSLNQPQHF. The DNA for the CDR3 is TGTGCCTGGAGTAGGTCGCTTAATCAGCCCCAGCATTTT.

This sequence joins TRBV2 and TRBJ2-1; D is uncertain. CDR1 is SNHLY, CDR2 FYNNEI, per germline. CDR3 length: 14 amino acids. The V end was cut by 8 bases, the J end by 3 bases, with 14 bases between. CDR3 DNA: TGTGCCAGCGCCGACGGGCAGATCTACAATGAGCAGTTCTTC. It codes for CASADGQIYNEQFF.

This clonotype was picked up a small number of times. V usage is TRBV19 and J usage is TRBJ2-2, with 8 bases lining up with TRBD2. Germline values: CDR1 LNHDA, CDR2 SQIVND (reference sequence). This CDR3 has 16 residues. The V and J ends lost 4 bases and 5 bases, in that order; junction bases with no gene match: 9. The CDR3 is CASSTGLAVRTGELFF. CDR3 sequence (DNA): TGTGCCAGTAGTACCGGACTAGCTGTTAGAACCGGGGAGCTGTTTTTT.

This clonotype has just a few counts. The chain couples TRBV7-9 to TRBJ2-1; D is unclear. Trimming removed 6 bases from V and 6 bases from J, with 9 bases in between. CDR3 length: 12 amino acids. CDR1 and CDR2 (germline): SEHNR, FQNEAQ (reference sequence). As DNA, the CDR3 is TGTGCCAGCAGACCGACCCCCAATGAGCAGTTCTTC. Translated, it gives CASRPTPNEQFF.

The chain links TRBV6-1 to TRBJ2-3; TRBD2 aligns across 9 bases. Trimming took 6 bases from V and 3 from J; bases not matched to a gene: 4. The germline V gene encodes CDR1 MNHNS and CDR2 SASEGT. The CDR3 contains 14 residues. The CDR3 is CASRREGLTDTQYF. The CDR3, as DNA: TGTGCCAGCAGGCGGGAGGGCCTGACAGATACGCAGTATTTT.

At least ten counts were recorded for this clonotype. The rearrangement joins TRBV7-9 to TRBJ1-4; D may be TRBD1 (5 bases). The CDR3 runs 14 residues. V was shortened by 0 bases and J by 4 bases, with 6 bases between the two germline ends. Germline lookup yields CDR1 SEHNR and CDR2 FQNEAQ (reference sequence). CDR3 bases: TGTGCCAGCAGCTTAGCGGGGGTTAATGAAAAACTGTTTTTT. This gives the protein CASSLAGVNEKLFF.

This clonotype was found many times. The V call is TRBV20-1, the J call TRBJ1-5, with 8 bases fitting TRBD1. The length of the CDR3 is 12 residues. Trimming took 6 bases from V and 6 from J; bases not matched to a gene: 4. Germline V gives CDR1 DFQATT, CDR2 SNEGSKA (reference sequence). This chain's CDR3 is CSAQDRAQPQHF. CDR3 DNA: TGCAGTGCACAGGACAGGGCTCAGCCCCAGCATTTT.

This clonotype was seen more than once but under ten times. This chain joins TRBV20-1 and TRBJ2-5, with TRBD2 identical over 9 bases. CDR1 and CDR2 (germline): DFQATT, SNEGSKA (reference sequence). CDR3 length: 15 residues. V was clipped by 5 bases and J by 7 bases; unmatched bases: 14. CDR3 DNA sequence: TGCAGTGCTCGCGCGGCGGCTAGCGGGATGGGGACCCAGTACTTC. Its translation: CSARAAASGMGTQYF.

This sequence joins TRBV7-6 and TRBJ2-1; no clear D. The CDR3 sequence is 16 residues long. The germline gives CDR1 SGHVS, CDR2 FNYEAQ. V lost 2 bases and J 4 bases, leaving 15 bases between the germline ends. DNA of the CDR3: TGTGCCAGCAGCTTATATGGGCTAGGGTCTTACAATGAGCAGTTCTTC. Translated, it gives CASSLYGLGSYNEQFF.

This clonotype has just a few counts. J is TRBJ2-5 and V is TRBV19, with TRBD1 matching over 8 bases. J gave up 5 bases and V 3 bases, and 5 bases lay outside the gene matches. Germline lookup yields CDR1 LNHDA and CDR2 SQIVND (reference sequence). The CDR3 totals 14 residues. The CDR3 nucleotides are TGTGCCAGTAGTATTCGGACAGGGAGTGAGACCCAGTACTTC. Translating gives CASSIRTGSETQYF.